A single sample gave rise to the 2 T cell receptor beta chains below, sequenced in a study of cytotoxic CD8 clonotypes in ibrutinib-treated CLL. TCRdb's copy holds only in-frame clones and misses some; the assay was immunoSEQ multiplex PCR. The profile shows roughly 250,000 clones, 70% of them singletons. The starting material was PBMCs, obtained after 24 months of ibrutinib treatment. The receptors originated from a human donor with chronic lymphocytic leukemia.

The V gene is TRBV6-1, the J gene TRBJ1-1, with D perhaps TRBD1 (6 bases). V dropped 4 bases and J dropped 3 bases, with 18 bases sitting between them. This CDR3 spans 16 amino acids. The V gene's germline CDR1 is MNHNS and CDR2 SASEGT. The CDR3 DNA sequence: TGTGCCAGCAGTGGTCTTCGGAGGGGGAAGGACACTGAAGCTTTCTTT. Protein sequence: CASSGLRRGKDTEAFF.

The chain is built from TRBV18 and TRBJ1-4; TRBD1 might be the D (6 bases). The germline V and J ends were trimmed by 3 bases and 6 bases, with 11 bases remaining between them. The CDR3 is 14 amino acids. Germline CDR1 is KGHSH and CDR2 is LQKENI. CDR3 in amino acids: CASSPDSGDEKLFF. The CDR3 region has the DNA TGTGCCAGCTCACCGGACAGTGGAGATGAAAAACTGTTTTTT.